The present entry profiles one TCR beta chain with its context. These data are taken from a study of T cell responses to AZD1222 COVID-19 vaccine. Generated by immunoSEQ multiplex PCR, the TCRdb table keeps only in-frame clones and is missing some. The sample consists of around 80,000 clones, 92% of them appearing once. This CDR3 comprises 13 residues. CDR1 SNHLY and CDR2 FYNNEI come from the germline V gene. Trimming took off 7 bases at V and 0 bases at J, with 7 bases between the two ends. The clonotype originates from an adult who received the AZD1222 COVID-19 vaccine. The V call is TRBV2, the J call TRBJ1-3; D unclear. Material: peripheral blood, obtained 28 days after the second AZD1222 dose. The CDR3 nucleotides read TGTGCCAGCACGGATTCCTCTGGAAACACCATATATTTT. Protein product: CASTDSSGNTIYF. The complete variable domain, with remaining parts taken from reference TRBV2 and TRBJ1-3, reads EPEVTQTPSHQVTQMGQEVILRCVPISNHLYFYWYRQILGQKVEFLVSFYNNEISEKSEIFDDQFSVERPDGSNFTLKIRSTKLEDSAMYFCASTDSSGNTIYFGEGSWLTVV.